The clone carrying this T cell receptor (beta chain) has just one count. The sample is drawn from a study of blood T cell repertoires in COVID-19. About the research overall: The United States, Italy and Spain were the sources of the acute and convalescent COVID-19 samples.

Profiled with immunoSEQ multiplex PCR; TCRdb holds only in-frame clones, not every one. The repertoire holds approximately 90,000 clones, with approximately 82% as singletons. The CDR3 contains 15 residues. Germline V CDR1 and CDR2: MDHEN, SYDVKM. Losses at the gene ends were 4 bases for V and 6 bases for J; bases not matched to a gene: 10. Sequencing input: peripheral blood. The rearrangement joins TRBV28 to TRBJ2-5; 8 nucleotides match TRBD2. This receptor was taken from a man aged 55 to 70 with acute or convalescent COVID-19. This CDR3 reads CASSSSSSGLQTQYF. The CDR3 region has the DNA TGTGCCAGCAGTTCCTCATCTAGCGGGCTGCAGACCCAGTACTTC.